These 30 T cell receptor beta chains share one sample of origin, sequenced in a study of cytomegalovirus exposure and HLA in healthy donors. Sequenced by immunoSEQ multiplex PCR; TCRdb stores in-frame clones only, minus some. The repertoire consists of fewer than 150,000 clones, with 82% occurring once and the leading ten covering 25% to 30%. The specimen sequenced was PBMCs. The receptors here all came from a man aged 25-45 years in good health and CMV-seropositive.

The chain employs TRBV28 and TRBJ2-7, with a tentative D call TRBD1 (6 bases). The CDR3 runs to 14 residues. Trimming pared 5 bases from V and 5 bases from J, leaving 16 bases between. In germline, CDR1 is MDHEN, CDR2 SYDVKM. The chain's CDR3 is CASSPPKGGDEQYF. CDR3 sequence (DNA): TGTGCCAGCAGTCCCCCGAAAGGGGGAGACGAGCAGTACTTC. The variable domain in full, completed from reference TRBV28 and TRBJ2-7, reads DVKVTQSSRYLVKRTGEKVFLECVQDMDHENMFWYRQDPGLGLRLIYFSYDVKMKEKGDIPEGYSVSREKKERFSLILESASTNQTSMYLCASSPPKGGDEQYFGPGTRLTVT.

In this sample, this clone is large. The chain is built from TRBV5-1 and TRBJ2-2; TRBD1 is a possible D gene (5 bases). The V end was cut by 1 base, the J end by 1 base, with 8 bases between. The germline gives CDR1 SGHRS, CDR2 YFSETQ. The CDR3 has 15 residues. The CDR3 DNA sequence: TGCGCCAGCAGCTTGCTTGGACAGAACACCGGGGAGCTGTTTTTT. This sequence encodes CASSLLGQNTGELFF.

The rearrangement uses TRBV5-5 and TRBJ2-2, with TRBD2 matching over 11 bases. Germline CDR1 is SGHKS and CDR2 is YYEKEE (reference sequence). The CDR3 sequence is 16 residues long. The J segment lost 3 bases and the V segment lost 2 bases, leaving 3 bases of the junction unmatched. The CDR3 protein is CASSFLAGGDTGELFF. Written as DNA, the CDR3 is TGTGCCAGCAGCTTTTTAGCGGGGGGGGACACCGGGGAGCTGTTTTTT.

The chain couples TRBV11-2 to TRBJ1-1, with a possible D match to TRBD1 (5 bases). The V end was cut by 5 bases, the J end by 2 bases, with 15 bases between. This CDR3 contains 15 residues. Looked up from germline, CDR1 is SGHAT and CDR2 is FQNNGV. The CDR3 loop is CASSPYPTANTEAFF. The DNA of the CDR3 is TGTGCCAGCAGCCCTTACCCGACAGCTAACACTGAAGCTTTCTTT.

Here the CDR3 reads CATSSRFKDLTDTQYF. The CDR3 DNA reads TGTGCCACCAGCAGTAGGTTTAAGGACTTGACAGATACGCAGTATTTT. The chain employs TRBV15 and TRBJ2-3, with D perhaps matching TRBD2 (5 bases). The germline CDR1 and CDR2 sequences are LNHNV and YYDKDF (reference sequence). The CDR3 is 16 amino acids. V lost 3 bases and J 3 bases, leaving 16 bases between the germline ends.

This sequence joins TRBV4-1 and TRBJ2-1; 8 nucleotides agree with TRBD1. Germline V gene sequence: CDR1 MGHRA, CDR2 YSYEKL. Trimming took 1 base from V and 3 from J; bases not matched to a gene: 14. The CDR3 contains 19 residues. The CDR3 DNA reads TGCGCCAGCAGCCAAGTATTGTCAGGGGGCGCGGTAGTCTACAATGAGCAGTTCTTC. Protein sequence: CASSQVLSGGAVVYNEQFF.

The gene calls are TRBV10-1 and TRBJ2-7; perhaps TRBD2 as D (7 bases). Germline CDR1 is WNHNN and CDR2 is SYGVQD (reference sequence). The CDR3 totals 14 residues. V dropped 2 bases and J dropped 2 bases, with 10 bases sitting between them. CDR3: CASSERGGAYEQYF. The DNA of the CDR3 is TGCGCCAGCAGTGAGAGAGGGGGGGCCTACGAGCAGTACTTC.

The V gene is TRBV5-1, the J gene TRBJ2-3; D perhaps matches TRBD1 (5 bases). Trimming left V 2 bases short and J 1 base short, with 11 bases between. The CDR3 consists of 15 residues. CDR1 and CDR2 (germline): SGHRS, YFSETQ. This chain's CDR3 is CASSFQGGGTDTQYF. The CDR3 region has the DNA TGCGCCAGCAGCTTTCAGGGTGGTGGCACAGATACGCAGTATTTT.

This rearrangement joins TRBV4-1 to TRBJ2-1, with TRBD1 matching over 8 bases. The CDR3 contains 15 residues. The germline gives CDR1 MGHRA, CDR2 YSYEKL. V shed 5 bases, J shed 2 bases, and the junction held 5 bases outside the gene matches. The CDR3 sequence is CASSATGGTYNEQFF. Written as DNA, the CDR3 is TGCGCCAGCAGCGCAACAGGGGGGACCTACAATGAGCAGTTCTTC.

The chain couples TRBV15 to TRBJ1-2, with a possible D match to TRBD1 (6 bases). The ends were cut back, 1 base at V and 8 bases at J, with 17 bases in the middle. The CDR3 length is 15 residues. CDR1 and CDR2 from the germline V gene are LNHNV and YYDKDF (reference sequence). The CDR3 spells CATSRVPGVLGGYTF. The CDR3 nucleotides read TGTGCCACCAGCAGAGTCCCAGGGGTCCTCGGGGGCTACACCTTC.

This chain uses TRBV4-1 with TRBJ2-4; tentatively, D is TRBD1 (6 bases). Germline CDR1 is MGHRA and CDR2 is YSYEKL. The CDR3 has 16 residues. V shed 2 bases and J shed 0 bases, with 11 bases lying between them. Written as DNA, the CDR3 is TGCGCCAGCAGCCAACTAGGGGGAGTAGCCAAAAACATTCAGTACTTC. Translation: CASSQLGGVAKNIQYF.

The chain uses TRBV2 and TRBJ1-4, with 7 bases lining up with TRBD1. V was clipped by 7 bases and J by 3 bases; unmatched bases: 11. The CDR3 is 16 amino acids. Germline V gives CDR1 SNHLY, CDR2 FYNNEI. The CDR3 loop is CASNLQGRIANEKLFF. DNA for the CDR3: TGTGCCAGCAACCTACAGGGGAGAATCGCTAATGAAAAACTGTTTTTT.

The table lists this clone with a count of one. CDR3 region: CASSPRNPTGYYGYTF. DNA of the CDR3: TGTGCCAGCAGCCCCAGAAACCCGACAGGGTACTATGGCTACACCTTC. V usage is TRBV11-2 and J usage is TRBJ1-2, with 7 bases matching TRBD1. Trimming cost V 5 bases and J 3 bases; bases outside gene matches: 12. CDR1 and CDR2 from the germline V gene are SGHAT and FQNNGV. This CDR3 has 16 residues.

The rearrangement joins TRBV18 to TRBJ2-7; 7 nucleotides line up with TRBD1. Germline V CDR1 and CDR2: KGHSH, LQKENI. V lost 2 bases and J lost 2; bases outside the gene matches: 6. The CDR3 is made up of 15 amino acids. This CDR3 is CASSPSSDRTYEQYF. The CDR3 bases are TGTGCCAGCTCACCATCTTCGGACAGGACCTACGAGCAGTACTTC.

The chain recombines TRBV7-8 with TRBJ2-7; the match to TRBD1 covers 7 bases. Per germline, CDR1 SGHVS and CDR2 FQNEAQ. The ends lost 5 bases at V and 6 bases at J; junction bases unmatched: 13. This CDR3 comprises 15 residues. CDR3 nucleotide sequence: TGTGCCAGCAGCAACAGGACAGGTCGAGCCTCCGAGCAGTACTTC. Translated, it gives CASSNRTGRASEQYF.

This chain joins TRBV2 and TRBJ1-4; 9 nucleotides align to TRBD1. V was clipped by 8 bases and J by 11 bases; unmatched bases: 6. Looked up from germline, CDR1 is SNHLY and CDR2 is FYNNEI. The CDR3 spans 12 residues. DNA of the CDR3: TGTGCCAGCCCTTCCGGGACAGGGAAACTGTTTTTT. This sequence encodes CASPSGTGKLFF.

The gene calls are TRBV2 and TRBJ2-4; D perhaps matches TRBD2 (6 bases). Germline-derived CDR1 and CDR2 are SNHLY and FYNNEI. The CDR3 consists of 16 residues. V lost 6 bases, J lost 3 bases, and 18 bases lay in between. CDR3 amino acids: CASRPGTGLFKNIQYF. The CDR3 DNA reads as TGTGCCAGCAGGCCCGGGACGGGACTCTTCAAAAACATTCAGTACTTC.

The V gene is TRBV4-1, the J gene TRBJ1-1; 7 bases match TRBD1. CDR1 is MGHRA and CDR2 is YSYEKL in the germline V gene. The ends lost 1 base at V and 7 bases at J; junction bases unmatched: 9. CDR3 length: 15 residues. This CDR3 is CASSQVGGKGGEAFF. In DNA, the CDR3 is TGCGCCAGCAGCCAAGTAGGGGGCAAGGGAGGTGAAGCTTTCTTT.

The chain recombines TRBV6-6 with TRBJ1-1; no definite D call. The CDR3 runs 14 residues. Germline loops: CDR1 MNHNY, CDR2 SVGAGI (reference sequence). The V gene lost 6 bases and the J gene lost 6 bases, with 17 bases spanning the gap. The CDR3 spells CASRRVGGPAEAFF. The CDR3 DNA reads as TGTGCCAGCAGACGGGTTGGAGGGCCGGCTGAAGCTTTCTTT.

The chain uses TRBV29-1 and TRBJ2-7, with D possibly TRBD1 on 5 matching bases. The CDR3 consists of 11 residues. Trimming pared 8 bases from V and 3 bases from J, leaving 11 bases between. Germline CDR1 is SQVTM and CDR2 is ANQGSEA. CDR3 nucleotides: TGCAGCTATAAAACAGGCTACGAGCAGTACTTC. The encoded protein is CSYKTGYEQYF.

The chain uses TRBV4-1 and TRBJ2-1; TRBD2 matches at 10 bases. This CDR3 has 20 amino acids. CDR1 and CDR2 (germline): MGHRA, YSYEKL. The junction had 15 bases not matched to a gene; V was cut back by 4 bases and J by 0 bases. The CDR3 region is CASSPRQIAGGLSSYNEQFF. In DNA form, the CDR3 reads TGCGCCAGCAGCCCACGTCAGATAGCGGGGGGTTTAAGCTCCTACAATGAGCAGTTCTTC.

CDR3 loop: CASSLVREETQYF. In DNA form, the CDR3 reads TGTGCCAGCAGCTTGGTCCGGGAAGAGACCCAGTACTTC. This sequence joins TRBV5-5 and TRBJ2-5, with D hard to call. The germline gives CDR1 SGHKS, CDR2 YYEKEE (reference sequence). This CDR3 has 13 residues. The germline V and J ends were trimmed by 0 bases and 3 bases, with 6 bases remaining between them.

This clone was recorded once. V and J are TRBV27 and TRBJ1-2; TRBD1 aligns across 11 bases. The V gene's germline CDR1 is MNHEY and CDR2 SMNVEV (reference sequence). The CDR3 length is 13 residues. With 9 bases clipped from V and 8 bases from J, the junction kept 8 bases outside the gene matches. CDR3 amino acids: CASMPGQGAGYTF. CDR3 nucleotides: TGTGCCAGTATGCCCGGACAGGGGGCCGGCTACACCTTC.

The V call is TRBV7-9, the J call TRBJ1-1; TRBD1 aligns across 7 bases. Per germline, CDR1 SEHNR and CDR2 FQNEAQ (reference sequence). CDR3 length equals 14 residues. V was clipped by 4 bases and J by 3 bases; unmatched bases: 5. CDR3 residues: CASSSQGPYTEAFF. The CDR3 DNA follows: TGTGCCAGCAGCTCACAGGGGCCTTACACTGAAGCTTTCTTT.

This chain connects TRBV10-3 to TRBJ2-7; 8 positions agree with TRBD2. V shed 2 bases and J 7 bases; nucleotides not matched to a gene: 1. This CDR3 contains 12 residues. In germline, CDR1 is ENHRY, CDR2 SYGVKD. The CDR3 reads CAISERGGEQYF. The CDR3 DNA is TGTGCCATCAGTGAGCGGGGGGGTGAGCAGTACTTC.

The rearrangement joins TRBV9 to TRBJ2-2; 8 bases map to TRBD2. Germline CDR1 reads SGDLS; CDR2 reads YYNGEE. The CDR3 length is 16 residues. J gave up 1 base and V 1 base, and 3 bases lay outside the gene matches. The CDR3 coding sequence is TGTGCCAGCAGCGTACGGCTAGCGGGGAACACCGGGGAGCTGTTTTTT. This translates into CASSVRLAGNTGELFF.

The chain uses TRBV9 and TRBJ2-5, with a weak D call TRBD1 (5 bases). The V gene lost 0 bases and the J gene lost 5 bases, with 5 bases spanning the gap. Germline V CDR1 and CDR2: SGDLS, YYNGEE. The CDR3 spans 12 residues. As DNA, the CDR3 is TGTGCCAGCAGCGTAGACAGGGAGACCCAGTACTTC. Translating gives CASSVDRETQYF.

This clone has a single count. This chain links TRBV7-3 with TRBJ2-7, with D possibly TRBD2 on 5 matching bases. The CDR3 is 12 amino acids. Germline V gene data show CDR1 as SGHTA and CDR2 as FQGTGA. Trimming left V 2 bases short and J 6 bases short, with 8 bases between. The CDR3 here is CASSLSGSEQYF. CDR3 in DNA: TGTGCCAGCAGCTTATCTGGGAGCGAGCAGTACTTC.

The chain is built from TRBV5-1 and TRBJ2-7; 8 bases align to TRBD2. Germline V gives CDR1 SGHRS, CDR2 YFSETQ. CDR3 size: 14 residues. Trimming removed 4 bases from V and 0 bases from J; junction bases left unmatched: 3. CDR3 loop: CASSREGVSYEQYF. CDR3 bases: TGCGCCAGCAGCCGGGAGGGGGTCTCCTACGAGCAGTACTTC.

This clone was recorded a few times. J is TRBJ1-2 and V is TRBV2; D unclear. Germline values: CDR1 SNHLY, CDR2 FYNNEI. The CDR3 totals 13 residues. The ends were cut back, 1 base at V and 2 bases at J, with 5 bases in the middle. The chain's CDR3 is CASSEGPNYGYTF. For the CDR3, the DNA is TGTGCCAGCAGTGAAGGGCCCAACTATGGCTACACCTTC.